The 16 T cell receptor beta chains given below trace back to one sample, sequenced in a study of T-cell reconstitution after alpha-beta-depleted transplantation in children. Study outcomes and limitations: Newly made T cells mostly supplied T-cell counts and diversity one year after transplant.

Their cognate antigens are unknown. Preparing the TCRbeta library involved the use of unique molecular identifiers. One entry per CDR3 protein, called by TCRdb with MiXCR from the PCR reads. The table records around 300,000 distinct CDR3 sequences, 7.5% to 9% of them present only once. This sample comprised peripheral blood, obtained 360 days after TCRalphabeta/CD19-depleted stem cell transplant. Source of these receptors: a female patient aged 2-9 years who had a stem cell transplant for Fanconi anemia, so the T cells may come from the graft donor.

The CDR3 loop is CASTPRSSVYTDTQYF. The CDR3 nucleotides read TGTGCCAGCACGCCCCGGAGTAGCGTTTACACAGATACGCAGTATTTT. This chain uses TRBV18 with TRBJ2-3; perhaps TRBD2 as D (5 bases). V shed 8 bases and J shed 2 bases, with 20 bases lying between them. Germline V lookup: CDR1 KGHSH, CDR2 LQKENI. The CDR3 covers 16 residues.

The sample holds many counts of this clonotype. This CDR3 is CASSFRDTDTQYF. The DNA for the CDR3 is TGTGCCAGCAGCTTCCGCGACACAGATACGCAGTATTTT. The gene calls are TRBV7-9 and TRBJ2-3, with D uncertain. The CDR3 totals 13 residues. Per the germline V gene, CDR1 is SEHNR and CDR2 is FQNEAQ (reference sequence). V lost 3 bases and J lost 2, with 6 bases in between. Looking up the rest from reference TRBV7-9 and TRBJ2-3 gives the full variable domain: DTGVSQNPRHKITKRGQNVTFRCDPISEHNRLYWYRQTLGQGPEFLTYFQNEAQLEKSRLLSDRFSAERPKGSFSTLEIQRTEQGDSAMYLCASSFRDTDTQYFGPGTRLTVL.

This chain links TRBV18 with TRBJ1-1; a possible D gene is TRBD1 (6 bases). Germline V gene lookup returns CDR1 KGHSH and CDR2 LQKENI. Deletions cut 1 base from V and 1 base from J, with 19 bases between. The CDR3 length is 18 residues. The CDR3 here is CASSPRGPGRGGNTEAFF. For the CDR3, the DNA is TGTGCCAGCTCACCACGGGGGCCGGGGCGCGGGGGGAACACTGAAGCTTTCTTT.

The V call is TRBV21-1, the J call TRBJ2-3; TRBD2 is the table's D call and was not checked against the DNA. TRBV21-1 counts as a pseudogene. The CDR3 is made up of 20 amino acids. DNA of the CDR3: TGTGCCAGCAGCAAACCCTCCGGGACTAGCGGGGGGGAGGAGAGAGATACGCAGTATTTT. It yields the protein CASSKPSGTSGGEERDTQYF.

This clonotype was seen ten or more times. V gene TRBV7-3 combines with J gene TRBJ2-3; 12 bases fit TRBD2. After removal of 4 bases from V and 3 bases from J, the junction contained 5 bases not matched to a gene. In germline, CDR1 is SGHTA, CDR2 FQGTGA. This CDR3 region has 16 residues. The CDR3 here is CASSSGLAGFTDTQYF. In DNA form, the CDR3 reads TGTGCCAGCAGCTCGGGACTAGCGGGCTTTACAGATACGCAGTATTTT. The full variable domain, its missing parts supplied by reference TRBV7-3 and TRBJ2-3, is GAGVSQTPSNKVTEKGKYVELRCDPISGHTALYWYRQSLGQGPEFLIYFQGTGAADDSGLPNDRFFAVRPEGSVSTLKIQRTERGDSAVYLCASSSGLAGFTDTQYFGPGTRLTVL.

This clonotype was seen a handful of times. This chain connects TRBV9 to TRBJ2-1, with a tentative D call TRBD1 (5 bases). The V gene's germline CDR1 is SGDLS and CDR2 YYNGEE. The CDR3 totals 14 residues. Trimming removed 6 bases from V and 9 bases from J, with 19 bases in between. The CDR3 DNA reads TGTGCCAGCACCCCGACAGTAACGGTGGGTGAGCAGTTCTTC. It translates to CASTPTVTVGEQFF.

The rearrangement joins TRBV20-1 to TRBJ2-1; a weak D match, TRBD2 (5 bases). The V gene's germline CDR1 is DFQATT and CDR2 SNEGSKA (reference sequence). Trimming left V 5 bases short and J 7 bases short, with 15 bases between. CDR3 length: 13 amino acids. Written as DNA, the CDR3 is TGCAGTGCTCTCAGAGGGCTAGCTAATGAGCAGTTCTTC. Protein product: CSALRGLANEQFF.

This clonotype was recorded many times. The chain is built from TRBV4-2 and TRBJ2-7, with 8 bases fitting TRBD1. The CDR3 is 13 residues long. Germline CDR1 is LGHNA and CDR2 is YNFKEQ. Losses at the gene ends were 5 bases for V and 5 bases for J; bases not matched to a gene: 5. The CDR3 loop is CASSFAGGNEQYF. The CDR3 coding sequence is TGTGCCAGCAGCTTCGCAGGGGGCAACGAGCAGTACTTC.

There are many counts of this clonotype. This chain connects TRBV7-2 to TRBJ2-1, with 8 positions matching TRBD1. Germline V gene sequence: CDR1 SGHTA, CDR2 FQGNSA. CDR3 length: 15 residues. Germline trimming cut 3 bases from V and 4 bases from J; bases unmatched to any gene: 5. This CDR3 reads CASSFTGGPYNEQFF. The DNA of the CDR3 is TGTGCCAGCAGCTTTACAGGGGGGCCTTACAATGAGCAGTTCTTC.

In this sample, this clonotype turned up many times. The V gene is TRBV5-5, the J gene TRBJ1-5; 7 bases match TRBD1. The CDR3 runs 15 residues. The J segment lost 1 base and the V segment lost 2 bases, leaving 3 bases of the junction unmatched. Germline values: CDR1 SGHKS, CDR2 YYEKEE (reference sequence). The CDR3 loop is CASSLGTASNQPQHF. The CDR3 region has the DNA TGTGCCAGCAGCTTAGGGACAGCAAGCAATCAGCCCCAGCATTTT.

The chain combines TRBV4-3 with TRBJ1-4, with unresolved D. With 0 bases removed from V and 8 bases from J, the gap between germline ends came to 7 bases. Germline CDR1 LGHNA, CDR2 YSLEER. The CDR3 sequence is 13 residues long. Here the CDR3 reads CASSQEIGEKLFF. The CDR3 bases are TGCGCCAGCAGCCAAGAAATTGGGGAAAAACTGTTTTTT.

The sample holds many counts of this clonotype. The chain employs TRBV24-1 and TRBJ1-2; D is ambiguous. Germline CDR1 reads KGHDR; CDR2 reads SFDVKD. The germline V and J ends were trimmed by 0 bases and 8 bases, with 6 bases remaining between them. The CDR3 covers 12 residues. CDR3 DNA sequence: TGTGCCACCAGTGATTTGCGCGGCGGCTACACCTTC. It codes for CATSDLRGGYTF.

Note on this clonotype: One base away lies a much larger clone, so this may be a sequencing read error. V is TRBV6-2 or TRBV6-3 and J is TRBJ2-5; TRBD1 is a possible D gene (5 bases). This CDR3 is 14 amino acids long. Germline CDR1 MNHEY, CDR2 SVGEGT. The CDR3 DNA reads as TGTGCCTCCTATTCCTGGGGCATCCAAGAGACCCAGCACTTC. This sequence encodes CASYSWGIQETQHF.

There are many counts of this clonotype. V gene TRBV5-1 combines with J gene TRBJ2-7; 7 nucleotides agree with TRBD2. V dropped 0 bases and J dropped 1; count of bases not matched to a gene: 7. Per the germline V gene, CDR1 is SGHRS and CDR2 is YFSETQ. The CDR3 sequence is 16 residues long. This CDR3 reads CASSLGLAVSSYEQYF. The CDR3 DNA is TGCGCCAGCAGCTTGGGGCTAGCGGTTTCATCCTACGAGCAGTACTTC.

This clonotype was picked up many times. This sequence joins TRBV5-6 and TRBJ1-5; maybe TRBD1 (5 bases). This CDR3 has 16 amino acids. CDR1 and CDR2 from the germline V gene are SGHDT and YYEEEE. The V end lost 0 bases, the J end lost 2 bases, and 12 bases lay between the germline ends. CDR3 nucleotide sequence: TGTGCCAGCAGCTTGGGGCGGGGGTCAGGCAATCAGCCCCAGCATTTT. Translating it yields CASSLGRGSGNQPQHF.

The CDR3 coding sequence is TGTGCCAGCAGCGCGAGGGGGGGGAACACTGAAGCTTTCTTT. Its protein is CASSARGGNTEAFF. This chain connects TRBV11-2 to TRBJ1-1, with D possibly matching TRBD1 (6 bases). The length of the CDR3 is 14 residues. The germline V gene has CDR1 SGHAT and CDR2 FQNNGV. V was clipped by 5 bases and J by 1 base, with 11 bases between them.